This T cell receptor beta chain was identified during a study of identical twins (dated by TCRdb to 2016 to 2017). For the wider study: To test whether fetal clonotypes persist, the study used deep sequencing on TCR alpha and beta repertoires from monozygotic twins, unrelated adults of various ages, and cord blood. To rule out contamination, the twin experiments were replicated at different times with different library preparation protocols.

All donors were healthy Caucasians. Three pairs of female monozygotic twins, all aged about 18 to 30 years, made up the twin cohort. CD4+ and CD8+ T cell populations were isolated with positive isolation kits from Invitrogen. Unmatched junction bases come to 12, with V trimmed by 2 bases and J by 0 bases. Inclusive of the bounding cysteine and phenylalanine, the CDR3 is 21 residues long. Only the CDR3 region is kept as DNA, spanning 63 bases read in frame from base 1. Points the paper makes about the study in general: Excess twin sharing in beta out-of-frame sequences was weaker because fewer shared sequences lowered the signal-to-noise ratio. Abundant cord blood beta clonotypes had fewer insertions, young adult naive repertoires showed a similar but weaker trend, and memory repertoires showed no such trend. Compared with coincidental sharing between unrelated individuals, an excess of low generation-probability sequences was observed among out-of-frame TCR alpha sequences shared between twins. Recombination models systematically underestimated out-of-frame TCR alpha sharing in monozygotic twins but agreed with sharing between unrelated individuals. Because the same donors could not be followed over many years, the conclusions relied on cross-sectional statistical analysis. Invariant T cells such as MAIT and iNKT could partly confound zero-insertion analyses, although diverse VJ usage argued against such confounding for most clonotypes.

This clonotype was detected a few times. What this receptor recognizes is not known. No qualities accompany the bases; no much larger clone lies one base away. Libraries were built with 5' RACE. Sequencer: Illumina HiSeq 2000. A universal primer binding site was added through template switching, and the final cDNA carried a unique molecular identifier so that TCR cDNA molecules could be counted accurately. Specific primers in the conserved constant-segment region were used to synthesize first-strand cDNA for the TCR alpha and beta chains. To control for contamination, each cDNA library was double barcoded with a SMART-Mk sample barcode plus Illumina barcodes. Two successive PCR steps introduced TruSeq adapter sequences along with Illumina sample barcodes. TCR alpha and beta cDNA libraries were sequenced on the Illumina HiSeq platform with custom primers. Per the original workflow: Unique molecular identifiers were extracted from raw reads with MiGEC, and CDR3 positions were determined with MiXCR. For each individual, recombination models were inferred using an EM algorithm with the repgenHMM and IGoR tools. The analysis of shared clonotypes was done with the tcR package in R, with sharing normalized by the product of cloneset sizes. Out-of-frame nonproductive sequences were analyzed to study raw recombination free of thymic and clonal selection effects. TCRdb reprocessing: public reads trimmed at Q25 with fastp, clones called with MiXCR, in-frame beta chains kept. Each entry is one CDR3 protein sequence, shown with its most common DNA and genes. The V and J calls, along with clone size, are taken from TCRdb and not from the paper's own processing. The sample has 450,000 or so distinct CDR3 sequences on record, around 14% of them singletons. Around 0.48% of the sample comes from the top ten.

These same records also appear under a second study, on yellow fever vaccine responses in identical twins. The second publication reports: The T cell response to vaccination in identical twins was reported by the authors to appear partly convergent and partly personalized. In identical twins, the study followed T cell clones that responded to the vaccine with precision.

The chain is made from TRBV12-3 or TRBV12-4 and TRBJ2-3, with 15 bases aligning to TRBD2. Sequencing was performed on CD4+ T cells sorted from blood. The sequence derives from a woman under 30 in good health. The CDR3 sequence is CASSLTGTSGGRPTSTDTQYF. The nucleotide sequence is TGTGCCAGCAGTTTAACTGGGACTAGCGGGGGGCGTCCTACTAGCACAGATACGCAGTATTTT.